Following are 14 T cell receptor beta chains from one sample sequenced in a study of T cells in localized non-small cell lung cancer. Produced via immunoSEQ multiplex PCR; TCRdb's table is partial and in-frame only. This sample has some 56,000 clones, with about nine tenths found just once. This specimen consisted of peripheral blood, obtained before any cancer treatment. The receptors originated from a woman aged 35-75 years with stage I lung adenocarcinoma.

The gene calls are TRBV18 and TRBJ1-4; D is unclear. Germline assignment: CDR1 KGHSH and CDR2 LQKENI. The V end was cut by 2 bases, the J end by 8 bases, with 6 bases between. The CDR3 covers 12 residues. CDR3 loop: CASSPGAEKLFF. CDR3 bases: TGTGCCAGCTCACCAGGCGCAGAAAAACTGTTTTTT.

This sequence joins TRBV27 and TRBJ1-5; 8 bases map to TRBD1. Germline CDR1 is MNHEY and CDR2 is SMNVEV (reference sequence). Trimming at V came to 2 bases and at J to 4 bases, leaving 4 bases not matched to a gene. This CDR3 comprises 15 residues. CDR3: CASSLGDRSNQPQHF. The CDR3 region has the DNA TGTGCCAGCAGTTTAGGGGACAGGTCTAATCAGCCCCAGCATTTT.

This rearrangement joins TRBV9 to TRBJ2-3, with D unclear. CDR3 length equals 15 residues. CDR1 SGDLS and CDR2 YYNGEE come from the germline V gene. V lost 0 bases and J 2 bases, leaving 10 bases between the germline ends. CDR3 region: CASSVGPANTDTQYF. DNA for the CDR3: TGTGCCAGCAGCGTAGGTCCGGCTAACACAGATACGCAGTATTTT.

V is TRBV6-1 and J is TRBJ2-1; D unresolved. V dropped 1 base and J dropped 2 bases, with 6 bases sitting between them. In germline, CDR1 is MNHNS, CDR2 SASEGT. The CDR3 length is 14 residues. This CDR3 is CASSEEQPYNEQFF. In DNA form, the CDR3 reads TGTGCCAGCAGTGAAGAACAGCCCTACAATGAGCAGTTCTTC.

The chain is built from TRBV5-8 and TRBJ2-7; D might be TRBD2 (5 bases). CDR3 length equals 13 residues. Germline CDR1 reads SGHTS; CDR2 reads YDEGEE. V lost 7 bases, J lost 1 base, and 12 bases lay in between. The CDR3 DNA sequence: TGTGCCAGCGCAAGGGAGATTTCCTACGAGCAGTACTTC. It yields the protein CASAREISYEQYF.

CDR3 protein: CASSVAPLPSDTQYF. In DNA form, the CDR3 reads TGTGCCAGCAGCGTAGCCCCTCTCCCCTCAGATACGCAGTATTTT. This sequence joins TRBV9 and TRBJ2-3; D uncertain. This CDR3 is 15 amino acids long. The V gene's germline CDR1 is SGDLS and CDR2 YYNGEE. V shed 0 bases and J shed 4 bases, with 12 bases lying between them. The full variable domain, its missing parts supplied by reference TRBV9 and TRBJ2-3, is DSGVTQTPKHLITATGQRVTLRCSPRSGDLSVYWYQQSLDQGLQFLIQYYNGEERAKGNILERFSAQQFPDLHSELNLSSLELGDSALYFCASSVAPLPSDTQYFGPGTRLTVL.

V gene TRBV7-8 combines with J gene TRBJ1-2, with TRBD1 as a possible D gene (5 bases). Trimming shortened V by 5 bases and J by 8 bases, and 21 bases separated the two germline ends. The CDR3 is 15 amino acids. Germline V CDR1 and CDR2: SGHVS, FQNEAQ. The CDR3 coding sequence is TGTGCCAGCAGCCGCGGTTCGATGAAGGGGAGCGGCTACACCTTC. It translates to CASSRGSMKGSGYTF.

The genes are TRBV10-1 and TRBJ1-1; D is ambiguous. Trimming pared 5 bases from V and 1 base from J, leaving 8 bases between. Germline-derived CDR1 and CDR2 are WNHNN and SYGVQD (reference sequence). This CDR3 region has 13 residues. The CDR3 sequence: CASSRGGNTEAFF. DNA for the CDR3: TGCGCCAGCAGTCGAGGTGGGAACACTGAAGCTTTCTTT.

The chain employs TRBV7-9 and TRBJ1-5, with D possibly matching TRBD1 (6 bases). This CDR3 is built from 14 residues. Trimming left V 4 bases short and J 6 bases short, with 13 bases between. CDR1 SEHNR and CDR2 FQNEAQ come from the germline V gene (reference sequence). The CDR3 spells CASSWGGTAQPQHF. Written as DNA, the CDR3 is TGTGCCAGCAGCTGGGGGGGCACGGCTCAGCCCCAGCATTTT.

Comments on this clone: Compared with germline, one end of the junction differs, possibly owing to a read error. The chain couples TRBV6-1 to TRBJ1-2; D gene unclear. This CDR3 contains 12 residues. CDR1 MNHNS and CDR2 SASEGT come from the germline V gene. CDR3 region: CASTENNYGYTF. CDR3 in DNA: TGTGCCAGCACTGAAAACAACTATGGCTACACCTTC.

The chain employs TRBV19 and TRBJ1-2; 9 nucleotides match TRBD1. From germline, CDR1 is LNHDA and CDR2 SQIVND (reference sequence). Unmatched junction bases numbered 8, after V lost 9 bases and J lost 3 bases. This CDR3 contains 14 residues. CDR3 sequence reads: CASLHRDRDYGYTF. DNA of the CDR3: TGTGCCAGCCTCCACCGGGACAGGGACTATGGCTACACCTTC.

The chain is built from TRBV27 and TRBJ1-1; a weak D match, TRBD1 (6 bases). The germline V and J ends were trimmed by 7 bases and 7 bases, with 22 bases remaining between them. The CDR3 runs 15 residues. Germline values: CDR1 MNHEY, CDR2 SMNVEV (reference sequence). The CDR3 nucleotides read TGTGCCAGCAAGGCCCCGCAGGACAGCCCCTTTGAAGCTTTCTTT. Protein product: CASKAPQDSPFEAFF.

The chain recombines TRBV9 with TRBJ2-3; D is uncertain. This CDR3 spans 12 amino acids. The germline gives CDR1 SGDLS, CDR2 YYNGEE. V lost 3 bases to trimming and J lost 2 bases, with 4 bases between them. CDR3: CASSGYTDTQYF. As DNA, the CDR3 is TGTGCCAGCAGCGGTTACACAGATACGCAGTATTTT.

The genes are TRBV19 and TRBJ2-3; 10 bases are shared with TRBD2. V trimming: 2 bases; J trimming: 5 bases; junction bases outside the gene matches: 7. This CDR3 is 16 amino acids long. Germline V gene lookup returns CDR1 LNHDA and CDR2 SQIVND (reference sequence). The CDR3 is CASSINSGGPRDTQYF. CDR3 nucleotides: TGTGCCAGTAGTATAAATAGCGGGGGGCCCCGAGATACGCAGTATTTT.